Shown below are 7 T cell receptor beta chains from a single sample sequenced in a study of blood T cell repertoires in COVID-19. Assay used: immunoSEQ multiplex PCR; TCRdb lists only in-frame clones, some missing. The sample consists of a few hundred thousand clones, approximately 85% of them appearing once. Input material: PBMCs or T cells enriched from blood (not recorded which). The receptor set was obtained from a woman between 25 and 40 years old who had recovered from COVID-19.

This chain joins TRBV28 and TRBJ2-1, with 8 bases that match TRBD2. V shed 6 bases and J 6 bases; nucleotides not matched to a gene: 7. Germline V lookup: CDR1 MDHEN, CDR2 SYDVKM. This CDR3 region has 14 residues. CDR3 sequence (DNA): TGTGCCAGCAGAGGGACTAGTTTTGGCAATGAGCAGTTCTTC. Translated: CASRGTSFGNEQFF.

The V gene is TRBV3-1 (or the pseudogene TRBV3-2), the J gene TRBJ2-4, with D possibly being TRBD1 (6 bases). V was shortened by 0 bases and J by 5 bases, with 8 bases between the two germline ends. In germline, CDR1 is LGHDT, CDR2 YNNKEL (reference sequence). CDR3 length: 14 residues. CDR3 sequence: CASSQDRGQNIQYF. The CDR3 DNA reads TGTGCCAGCAGCCAAGACAGGGGCCAAAACATTCAGTACTTC.

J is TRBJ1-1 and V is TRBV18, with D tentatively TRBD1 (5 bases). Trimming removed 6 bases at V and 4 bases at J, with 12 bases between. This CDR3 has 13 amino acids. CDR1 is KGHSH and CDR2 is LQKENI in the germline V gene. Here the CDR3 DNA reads TGTGCCAGCTCGATCGACAGCTTCACTGAAGCTTTCTTT. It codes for CASSIDSFTEAFF. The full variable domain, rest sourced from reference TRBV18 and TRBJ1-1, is NAGVMQNPRHLVRRRGQEARLRCSPMKGHSHVYWYRQLPEEGLKFMVYLQKENIIDESGMPKERFSAEFPKEGPSILRIQQVVRGDSAAYFCASSIDSFTEAFFGQGTRLTVV.

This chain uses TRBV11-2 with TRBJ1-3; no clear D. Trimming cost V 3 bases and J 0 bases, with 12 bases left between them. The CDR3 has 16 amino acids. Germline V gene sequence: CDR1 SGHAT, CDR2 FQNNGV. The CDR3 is CASSFGVLRSGNTIYF. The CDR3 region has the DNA TGTGCCAGCAGCTTCGGTGTTCTCCGCTCTGGAAACACCATATATTTT.

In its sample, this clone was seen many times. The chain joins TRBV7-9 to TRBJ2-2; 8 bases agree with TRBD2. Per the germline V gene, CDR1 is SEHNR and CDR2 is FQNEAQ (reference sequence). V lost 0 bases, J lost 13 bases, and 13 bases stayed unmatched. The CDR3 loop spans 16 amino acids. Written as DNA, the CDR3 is TGTGCCAGCAGCTTAGCCGGGGGTAGCGGGACGGCGGGGCTGTTTTTT. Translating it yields CASSLAGGSGTAGLFF.

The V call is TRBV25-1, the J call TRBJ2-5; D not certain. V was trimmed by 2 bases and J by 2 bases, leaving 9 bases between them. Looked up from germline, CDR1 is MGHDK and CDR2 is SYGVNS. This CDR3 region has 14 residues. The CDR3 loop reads CASSERRQQETQYF. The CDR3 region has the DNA TGTGCCAGCAGTGAACGCAGGCAACAAGAGACCCAGTACTTC.

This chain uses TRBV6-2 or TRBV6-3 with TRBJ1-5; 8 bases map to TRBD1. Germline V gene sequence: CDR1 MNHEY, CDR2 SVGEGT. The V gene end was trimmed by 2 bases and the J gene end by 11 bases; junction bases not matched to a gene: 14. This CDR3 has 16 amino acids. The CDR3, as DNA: TGTGCCAGCAGTTACCCCTTCAGTGCAGGGGGCATGTCCCAGCATTTT. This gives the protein CASSYPFSAGGMSQHF.